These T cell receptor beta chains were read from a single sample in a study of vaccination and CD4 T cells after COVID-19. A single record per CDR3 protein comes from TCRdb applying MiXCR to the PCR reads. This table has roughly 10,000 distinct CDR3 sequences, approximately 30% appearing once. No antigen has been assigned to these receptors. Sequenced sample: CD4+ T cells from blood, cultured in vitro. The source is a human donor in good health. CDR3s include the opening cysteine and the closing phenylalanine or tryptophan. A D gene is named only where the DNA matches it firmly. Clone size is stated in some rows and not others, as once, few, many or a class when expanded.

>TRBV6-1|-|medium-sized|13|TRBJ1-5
CASIAGGNQPQHF
TGTGCCAGCATCGCAGGGGGCAATCAGCCCCAGCATTTT
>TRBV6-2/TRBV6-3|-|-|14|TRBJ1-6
CASSPGSGNSPLHF
TGTGCCAGCAGCCCGGGGTCGGGGAATTCACCCCTCCACTTT
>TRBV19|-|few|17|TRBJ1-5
CASIRAGDGAMGQPQHF
TGTGCCAGTATACGGGCGGGGGATGGTGCGATGGGTCAGCCCCAGCATTTT
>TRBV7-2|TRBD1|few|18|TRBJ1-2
CASSLDRSGTGAFYGYTF
TGTGCCAGCAGCCTCGATCGTAGCGGGACAGGGGCATTCTATGGCTACACCTTC
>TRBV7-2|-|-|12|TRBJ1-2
CASRPSGDDYTF
TGTGCCAGCAGGCCATCTGGGGACGACTACACCTTC
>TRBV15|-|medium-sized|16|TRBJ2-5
CATSRPRGPVGETQYF
TGTGCCACCAGCAGACCACGCGGCCCGGTGGGAGAGACCCAGTACTTC
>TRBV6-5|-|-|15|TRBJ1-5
CASSSGQNSNQPQHF
TGTGCCAGCAGTTCCGGACAAAATAGCAATCAGCCCCAGCATTTT
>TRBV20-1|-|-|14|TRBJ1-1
CSASLGDMNTEAFF
TGCAGTGCTAGCCTAGGGGACATGAACACTGAAGCTTTCTTT
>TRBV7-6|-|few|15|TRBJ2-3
CASSLGGGGTGTQYF
TGTGCCAGCAGCTTAGGTGGAGGGGGTACGGGTACGCAGTATTTT
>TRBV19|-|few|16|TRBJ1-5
CASSIRRGSSNQPQHF
TGTGCCAGTAGTATACGAAGGGGGAGTAGCAATCAGCCCCAGCATTTT
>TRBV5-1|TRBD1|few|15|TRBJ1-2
CASSLGQGTDYGYTF
TGCGCCAGCAGCTTAGGACAGGGGACGGACTATGGCTACACCTTC
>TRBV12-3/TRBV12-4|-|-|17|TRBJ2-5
CASSLLTGSGGQETQYF
TGTGCCAGCAGCCTCCTCACGGGGTCTGGGGGGCAAGAGACCCAGTACTTC
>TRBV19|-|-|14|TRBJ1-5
CASSIRGVDQPQHF
TGTGCCAGTAGTATTAGGGGTGTAGATCAGCCCCAGCATTTT
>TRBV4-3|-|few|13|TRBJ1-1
CASSMTGNTEAFF
TGCGCCAGCAGTATGACTGGGAACACTGAAGCTTTCTTT
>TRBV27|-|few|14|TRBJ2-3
CASSSLGGGDTQYF
TGTGCCAGCAGTTCCCTTGGGGGAGGAGATACGCAGTATTTT
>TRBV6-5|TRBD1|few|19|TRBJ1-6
CASSYSMGSGTGYNSPLHF
TGTGCCAGCAGTTACTCGATGGGCTCCGGGACAGGGTATAATTCACCCCTCCACTTT
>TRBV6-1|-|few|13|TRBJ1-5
CASRGGESQPQHF
TGTGCCAGCAGGGGGGGTGAGAGTCAGCCCCAGCATTTT
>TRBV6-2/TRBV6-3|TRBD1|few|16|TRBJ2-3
CGRDRCPSTVPDTQYF
TGTGGCCGGGACAGGTGTCCCTCTACTGTCCCAGATACGCAGTATTTT
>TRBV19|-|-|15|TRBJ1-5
CASSMPVSSNQPQHF
TGTGCCAGTAGTATGCCGGTCTCAAGCAATCAGCCCCAGCATTTT
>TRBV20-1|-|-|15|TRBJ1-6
CSANGGFRANSPLHF
TGCAGTGCTAACGGGGGCTTTAGGGCTAATTCACCCCTCCACTTT
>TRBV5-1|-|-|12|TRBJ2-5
CASSFFPETQYF
TGCGCCAGCAGCTTTTTCCCGGAGACCCAGTACTTC
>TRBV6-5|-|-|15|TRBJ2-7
CASSYWGVGGSEQYF
TGTGCCAGCAGTTACTGGGGGGTAGGGGGCTCCGAGCAGTACTTC
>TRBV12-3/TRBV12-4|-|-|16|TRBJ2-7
CASSLQVIAGSYEQYF
TGTGCCAGCAGTTTGCAAGTGATAGCAGGCTCCTACGAGCAGTACTTC
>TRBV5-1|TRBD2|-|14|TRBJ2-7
CASSLRLGEGEQYF
TGCGCCAGCAGCTTGCGACTGGGGGAGGGCGAGCAGTACTTC
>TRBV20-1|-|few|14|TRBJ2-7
CSARNPGSSYEQYF
TGCAGTGCTAGAAACCCGGGCAGCTCCTACGAGCAGTACTTC
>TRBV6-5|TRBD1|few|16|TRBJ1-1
CASSYLAGGANTEAFF
TGTGCCAGCAGTTACTTAGCAGGGGGCGCGAACACTGAAGCTTTCTTT
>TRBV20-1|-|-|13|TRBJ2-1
CSARDARFKEQFF
TGCAGTGCTAGAGATGCCCGGTTTAAGGAGCAGTTCTTC
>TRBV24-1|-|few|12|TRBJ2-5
CATSEEGETQYF
TGTGCCACCAGTGAGGAGGGCGAGACCCAGTACTTC
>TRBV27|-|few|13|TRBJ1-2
CASSLQGNYGYTF
TGTGCCAGCAGTTTACAGGGCAACTATGGCTACACCTTC
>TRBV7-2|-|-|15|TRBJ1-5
CASSPGRMEDQPQHF
TGTGCCAGCAGTCCGGGACGAATGGAGGATCAGCCCCAGCATTTT
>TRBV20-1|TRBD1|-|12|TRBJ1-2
CSAGQELYGYTF
TGCAGTGCTGGACAGGAGCTCTATGGCTACACCTTC
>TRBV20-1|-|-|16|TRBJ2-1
CSARDLGGPGYNEQFF
TGCAGTGCTAGAGATCTAGGAGGGCCAGGTTACAATGAGCAGTTCTTC
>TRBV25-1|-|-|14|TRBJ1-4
CASSVSTTNEKLFF
TGTGCCAGCAGTGTCTCTACAACTAATGAAAAACTGTTTTTT
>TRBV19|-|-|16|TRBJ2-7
CASSIVRGSGSYEQYF
TGTGCCAGTAGTATAGTACGAGGGAGTGGCTCCTACGAGCAGTACTTC
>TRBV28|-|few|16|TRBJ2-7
CASSFRWVGDSYEQYF
TGTGCCAGCAGTTTTAGATGGGTTGGCGATTCCTACGAGCAGTACTTC
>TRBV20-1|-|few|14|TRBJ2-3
CSAPSASSTDTQYF
TGCAGTGCTCCGTCAGCTTCTAGCACAGATACGCAGTATTTT